These 20 T cell receptor beta chains were sequenced from one sample in a study of spatial heterogeneity in lung cancer. Time point specified: sample taken at primary tumor resection. Material for sequencing was whole RNA from tumor, nontumor lung or frozen PBMC, left unsorted. One entry per CDR3 protein, called by TCRdb with MiXCR from the 5' RACE reads. The table records about 38,000 distinct CDR3 sequences, around 5% of them present only once. Sequencing used PBMCs, obtained at surgery. These receptors all stem from a female donor with early-stage non-small cell lung cancer.

This clonotype was found many times. The chain has TRBV12-3 or TRBV12-4 and TRBJ2-7, with TRBD1 matching 8 bases. J was trimmed by 1 base and V by 3 bases; bases with no gene match: 20. The CDR3 runs to 20 residues. The CDR3 protein is CASSFYSGELTGDLSYEQYF. CDR3 coding DNA: TGTGCCAGCAGTTTCTATTCGGGAGAGTTGACAGGGGACCTTTCCTACGAGCAGTACTTC.

This clonotype was counted many times. The chain couples TRBV5-5 to TRBJ1-2; tentatively, D is TRBD1 (6 bases). This CDR3 contains 16 residues. Germline V lookup: CDR1 SGHKS, CDR2 YYEKEE (reference sequence). The V end was cut by 5 bases, the J end by 7 bases, with 24 bases between. CDR3 coding DNA: TGTGCCAGCAGGCTGGAAGGGAGCAGGGGCGCTATTGGCTACACCTTC. This codes for CASRLEGSRGAIGYTF.

There are many counts of this clonotype. The J gene is TRBJ2-5, the V gene TRBV7-9; tentatively, D is TRBD2 (6 bases). The CDR3 sequence is 13 residues long. V was shortened by 5 bases and J by 0 bases, with 7 bases between the two germline ends. Germline assignment: CDR1 SEHNR and CDR2 FQNEAQ (reference sequence). CDR3 in DNA: TGTGCCAGCAGCCGGGGGAACCAAGAGACCCAGTACTTC. This codes for CASSRGNQETQYF.

This clonotype was recorded many times. CDR3 in amino acids: CASSFSGLGGTDTQYF. The CDR3 DNA reads TGTGCCAGCAGTTTTTCGGGGTTGGGGGGCACAGATACGCAGTATTTT. The chain combines TRBV28 with TRBJ2-3; either TRBD1 or TRBD2 may fit D (5 bases each). The V gene's germline CDR1 is MDHEN and CDR2 SYDVKM. Trimming cost V 3 bases and J 1 base, with 14 bases left between them. The CDR3 has 16 amino acids.

V is TRBV6-5 and J is TRBJ2-7, with D tentatively TRBD1 or TRBD2 (5 bases each). Between the trimmed V and J ends, which lost 2 bases and 0 bases, there was a span of 11 bases. Germline CDR1 MNHEY, CDR2 SVGAGI. This CDR3 is built from 15 residues. The chain's CDR3 is CASSYRGESSYEQYF. CDR3 in DNA: TGTGCCAGCAGTTACAGAGGGGAGAGCTCCTACGAGCAGTACTTC.

This clonotype was counted ten times or more. The chain employs TRBV12-3 or TRBV12-4 and TRBJ1-1; a possible D gene is TRBD1 (5 bases). The CDR3 length is 13 residues. Deletions cut 7 bases from V and 7 bases from J, with 16 bases between. CDR3 in DNA: TGTGCCAGCAAGTCGGGGGAGGGTAGTGAAGCTTTCTTT. It is translated as CASKSGEGSEAFF.

This clonotype was counted ten times or more. This chain links TRBV27 with TRBJ1-3; D is undetermined. V was pared by 3 bases and J by 2 bases, with 11 bases between. CDR3 length equals 15 residues. CDR1 MNHEY and CDR2 SMNVEV come from the germline V gene (reference sequence). In DNA form, the CDR3 reads TGTGCCAGCAGTTTTTCGACGTTCGCTGGAAACACCATATATTTT. This translates into CASSFSTFAGNTIYF.

This clonotype was counted many times. The chain joins TRBV18 to TRBJ2-6; 7 positions match TRBD1. CDR3 length: 15 residues. Germline loops: CDR1 KGHSH, CDR2 LQKENI. V shed 6 bases and J 1 base; nucleotides not matched to a gene: 3. The CDR3 is CASSHRGSGANVLTF. In DNA form, the CDR3 reads TGTGCCAGCTCCCACAGGGGTTCTGGGGCCAACGTCCTGACTTTC.

Many counts were recorded for this clonotype. The chain is built from TRBV7-8 and TRBJ2-3; D is undetermined. Trimming cost V 4 bases and J 4 bases, with 9 bases left between them. Germline values: CDR1 SGHVS, CDR2 FQNEAQ. The CDR3 has 13 residues. Here the CDR3 reads CASSSFGPDTQYF. The CDR3 DNA is TGTGCCAGCAGCTCATTTGGGCCAGATACGCAGTATTTT. The full variable domain, its missing parts supplied by reference TRBV7-8 and TRBJ2-3, is GAGVSQSPRYKVAKRGQDVALRCDPISGHVSLFWYQQALGQGPEFLTYFQNEAQLDKSGLPSDRFFAERPEGSVSTLKIQRTQQEDSAVYLCASSSFGPDTQYFGPGTRLTVL.

The gene calls are TRBV7-2 and TRBJ1-3, with TRBD1 identical over 10 bases. Germline V lookup: CDR1 SGHTA, CDR2 FQGNSA. After removal of 2 bases from V and 0 bases from J, the junction contained 10 bases not matched to a gene. This CDR3 contains 19 residues. CDR3 DNA sequence: TGTGCCAGCAGCTTATCCGGGACAGGGGCTATAAACTCTGGAAACACCATATATTTT. It translates to CASSLSGTGAINSGNTIYF.

Points on this clonotype: Since a much larger clone is just one base distant, this may be a read error. The genes are TRBV18 and TRBJ2-5, with unresolved D. Germline CDR1 is KGHSH and CDR2 is LQKENI. This CDR3 comprises 12 residues. V was clipped by 2 bases and J by 5 bases, with 6 bases between them. The CDR3 spells CASSPGDETQYF. The DNA for the CDR3 is TGTGCCAGCTCACCAGGCGATGAGACCCAGTACTTC.

This clonotype was recorded at least ten times. V gene TRBV12-3 or TRBV12-4 combines with J gene TRBJ1-5; D remains ambiguous. This CDR3 has 15 amino acids. Trimming shortened V by 5 bases and J by 0 bases, and 11 bases separated the two germline ends. The CDR3 loop reads CASSLQSNSNQPQHF. CDR3 nucleotides: TGTGCCAGCAGTCTCCAGTCGAATAGCAATCAGCCCCAGCATTTT.

This clonotype was detected ten times or more. The genes are TRBV6-1 and TRBJ1-5; the match to TRBD1 covers 9 bases. The germline gives CDR1 MNHNS, CDR2 SASEGT. V dropped 5 bases and J dropped 1; count of bases not matched to a gene: 9. The CDR3 length is 17 residues. CDR3 sequence reads: CASSSRTGVRSNQPQHF. The DNA for the CDR3 is TGTGCCAGCAGTAGTCGGACAGGGGTACGGAGCAATCAGCCCCAGCATTTT.

There are many counts of this clonotype. The gene calls are TRBV29-1 and TRBJ1-2; D gene unclear. Germline-derived CDR1 and CDR2 are SQVTM and ANQGSEA. The V end was cut by 1 base, the J end by 4 bases, with 4 bases between. The CDR3 is 11 amino acids. This CDR3 is CSVEVGYGYTF. The CDR3 DNA sequence: TGCAGCGTTGAAGTCGGCTATGGCTACACCTTC.

This clonotype was recorded many times. V usage is TRBV19 and J usage is TRBJ2-1; D is possibly TRBD2 (6 bases). There are 14 residues in the CDR3. V was cut by 9 bases and J by 1 base, with 13 bases left in between. The germline gives CDR1 LNHDA, CDR2 SQIVND (reference sequence). The CDR3 sequence: CASRRDSSYNEQFF. The CDR3 coding sequence is TGTGCCAGCCGGCGGGACTCGTCCTACAATGAGCAGTTCTTC.

In this sample, this clonotype turned up many times. The CDR3 bases are TGTGCCAGCAGCCTGTTCAATCAGCCCCAGCATTTT. Its protein is CASSLFNQPQHF. This sequence joins TRBV5-6 and TRBJ1-5, with D unclear. V was pared by 4 bases and J by 3 bases, with 5 bases between. The CDR3 consists of 12 residues. Germline CDR1 SGHDT, CDR2 YYEEEE.

This clonotype was seen repeatedly, ten times or more. The chain is built from TRBV5-1 and TRBJ1-3, with 9 bases identical to TRBD1. Trimming removed 4 bases from V and 4 bases from J; junction bases left unmatched: 6. The CDR3 is 15 residues long. In germline, CDR1 is SGHRS, CDR2 YFSETQ. CDR3 loop: CASSAGTGTGNTIYF. DNA of the CDR3: TGCGCCAGCAGCGCTGGGACAGGGACAGGAAACACCATATATTTT.

This clonotype appeared many times. CDR3 amino acids: CASSPSYRNSPLHF. CDR3 coding DNA: TGTGCCAGCAGCCCTAGCTACAGGAATTCACCCCTCCACTTT. The chain links TRBV28 to TRBJ1-6, with D possibly matching TRBD1 (5 bases). CDR3 length: 14 residues. Germline V CDR1 and CDR2: MDHEN, SYDVKM. V was trimmed by 6 bases and J by 7 bases, leaving 13 bases between them.

The sample holds many counts of this clonotype. The chain combines TRBV5-6 with TRBJ2-2; tentative D call: TRBD1 (5 bases). Trimming took off 2 bases at V and 2 bases at J, with 10 bases between the two ends. The CDR3 covers 15 residues. Germline CDR1 and CDR2: SGHDT and YYEEEE. The CDR3 spells CASSFSGPNTGELFF. CDR3 DNA: TGTGCCAGCAGCTTTTCAGGGCCTAACACCGGGGAGCTGTTTTTT.

This clonotype was recorded many times. This rearrangement joins TRBV27 to TRBJ2-7; the match to TRBD1 covers 8 bases. CDR3 length: 13 residues. V shed 5 bases, J shed 5 bases, and the junction held 5 bases outside the gene matches. Germline V gene lookup returns CDR1 MNHEY and CDR2 SMNVEV (reference sequence). In DNA form, the CDR3 reads TGTGCCAGCAGTAAGACAGGGGTTCACGAGCAGTACTTC. This encodes CASSKTGVHEQYF.